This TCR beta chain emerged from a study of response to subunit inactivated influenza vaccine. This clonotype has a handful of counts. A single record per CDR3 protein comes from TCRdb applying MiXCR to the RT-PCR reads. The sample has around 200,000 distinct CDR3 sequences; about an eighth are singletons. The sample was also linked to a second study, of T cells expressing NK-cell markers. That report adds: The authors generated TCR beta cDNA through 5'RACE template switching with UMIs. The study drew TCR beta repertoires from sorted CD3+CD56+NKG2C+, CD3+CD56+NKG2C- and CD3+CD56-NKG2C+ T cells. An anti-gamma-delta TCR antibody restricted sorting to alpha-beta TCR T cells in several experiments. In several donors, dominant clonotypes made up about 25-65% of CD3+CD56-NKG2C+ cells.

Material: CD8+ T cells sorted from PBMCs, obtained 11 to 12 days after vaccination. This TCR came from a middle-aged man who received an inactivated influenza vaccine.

CDR3 sequence (DNA): TGTGCCAGCAGCTTAGATCCATTACGGGGAAGCTCCTACAATGAGCAGTTCTTC. Translation gives CASSLDPLRGSSYNEQFF. The chain recombines TRBV7-6 with TRBJ2-1, with a weak D call TRBD2 (5 bases). Between the trimmed V and J ends, which lost 1 base and 0 bases, there was a span of 16 bases. This CDR3 comprises 18 residues. The germline CDR1 and CDR2 sequences are SGHVS and FNYEAQ.